This TCR beta chain was captured by sequencing in a study of regulatory T cells in long-lasting Graves disease. The germline V gene encodes CDR1 SEHNR and CDR2 FQNEAQ (reference sequence). The CDR3 consists of 16 residues. V was cut by 4 bases and J by 9 bases, with 19 bases left in between. Time point meaning: newly diagnosed GD, antithyroid drugs for less than 3 months. TCR sequences were obtained from RNA taken from PBMCs. According to the study, TCR beta libraries were built with iRepertoire HTBI primers and CDR3-region Arm-PCR. TCRdb redid the calling of the multiplex PCR reads with MiXCR, one entry per CDR3 protein. The sample records over 200,000 distinct CDR3 sequences, about 17% being singletons. The data also belong to a second study, concerning T cells in Graves' hyperthyroidism and ophthalmopathy. In that study: HTBI primers were used for first-round RT-PCR of the TCR CDR3. In blood, most of the thyroid clonotypes expanded above 0.001 were also present.

This clonotype was sampled from a woman younger than 45 with Graves disease. Here the sequenced sample was peripheral blood mononuclear cells (PBMCs), taken at new diagnosis, from a patient treated with antithyroid drugs. The chain joins TRBV7-9 to TRBJ1-6; maybe TRBD1 (5 bases). CDR3 nucleotides: TGTGCCAGCAGCTCACCACCGGGAGGTGGGGGTTCACCCCTCCACTTT. Translating gives CASSSPPGGGGSPLHF.